Here is one T cell receptor (beta chain) with its context. This clonotype was seen a handful of times. There is no known antigen for this receptor. No quality values exist for individual bases; no much larger clone is one base distant. The library relied on RT-PCR. Sequencing relied on an Illumina HiSeq 2500. TCRdb redid the processing of the public reads, applying fastp at Q25 and MiXCR, and retained in-frame beta chains. CDR3 protein sequences are deduplicated, and each keeps its most common genes and DNA. Across this sample there are roughly 650,000 distinct CDR3 sequences, with around 13% seen only once. In total, the top ten clones hold approximately 7.6% of the sample. The data stem from a study of response to subunit inactivated influenza vaccine (dated by TCRdb to 2016 to 2018). In terms of the full investigation: Deep quantitative T cell receptor repertoire profiling was used in the study to track responses to a trivalent subunit inactivated influenza vaccine.

From a lookup of the germline V gene, CDR1 and CDR2 are SGHDT and YYEEEE. The germline V end is reduced by 2 bases and the J end by 5 bases; junction bases left unmatched: 4. Including the terminal cysteine and phenylalanine, the CDR3 comprises 15 residues. This entry keeps only the CDR3 DNA: 45 bases, framed from base 1. What the work shows at the level of the full study, not this receptor alone: The authors suggested that each seasonal influenza vaccination may recruit only a limited number of new T cells.

This specimen was PBMCs from blood, taken approximately 15 days before vaccination. This clonotype was obtained from a man between 50 and 59 years old who received an inactivated influenza vaccine. Donor details come from another sample of the same person, matched by shared clones. The chain joins TRBV5-6 to TRBJ2-1; 10 of the junction bases match TRBD2. The sequenced DNA is TGTGCCAGCAGCTTCACTAGCGGGACAGACAATGAGCAGTTCTTC. This gives the protein CASSFTSGTDNEQFF.